The 30 T cell receptor beta chains listed next were all sequenced from one sample in a study of OX40 agonist ivuxolimab in advanced cancers. Sequenced by immunoSEQ multiplex PCR; TCRdb stores in-frame clones only, minus some. This sample has around 100,000 clones; less than 95% occur once, and the top ten carry 0.31%. The sequences come from CD4+ or CD8+ T cells sorted from blood, collected in a trial of the OX40 agonist ivuxolimab. The receptors derive from an adult with an advanced solid tumor such as melanoma, head and neck, liver or kidney cancer.

Regarding this clone: Within the sample, other DNA sequences also encode this same CDR3. The V and J genes are TRBV7-2 and TRBJ2-2; D not certain. This CDR3 has 12 residues. Trimming took off 5 bases at V and 3 bases at J, with 4 bases between the two ends. Germline V gene lookup returns CDR1 SGHTA and CDR2 FQGNSA. The CDR3: CASSTYTGELFF. In DNA, the CDR3 is TGTGCCAGCAGCACCTACACCGGGGAGCTGTTTTTT.

The rearrangement links TRBV6-6 to TRBJ1-1; 7 nucleotides agree with TRBD1. V trimming: 11 bases; J trimming: 1 base; junction bases outside the gene matches: 4. Per germline, CDR1 MNHNY and CDR2 SVGAGI (reference sequence). The length of the CDR3 is 12 residues. The CDR3 loop is CAADRANTEAFF. The CDR3 DNA reads TGTGCCGCAGACAGGGCGAACACTGAAGCTTTCTTT.

This chain connects TRBV27 to TRBJ2-2; TRBD1 or TRBD2 may be the D gene (5 bases each). The CDR3 is 14 amino acids. V dropped 4 bases and J dropped 0 bases, with 6 bases sitting between them. Per the germline V gene, CDR1 is MNHEY and CDR2 is SMNVEV (reference sequence). The CDR3 loop is CASSSGPNTGELFF. The CDR3 region has the DNA TGTGCCAGCAGTTCGGGACCGAACACCGGGGAGCTGTTTTTT.

The chain carries TRBV29-1 and TRBJ2-2; 8 positions agree with TRBD2. The CDR3 extends over 16 amino acids. Trimming took 4 bases from V and 2 from J; bases not matched to a gene: 9. Germline lookup yields CDR1 SQVTM and CDR2 ANQGSEA. CDR3 sequence (DNA): TGCAGCGTTGGACCCCCGGGACTAGGAAACACCGGGGAGCTGTTTTTT. Protein sequence: CSVGPPGLGNTGELFF.

The chain uses TRBV6-6 and TRBJ1-2; a possible D gene is TRBD1 (5 bases). Germline lookup yields CDR1 MNHNY and CDR2 SVGAGI (reference sequence). The CDR3 consists of 15 residues. Deletions cut 6 bases from V and 2 bases from J, with 16 bases between. The CDR3 is CASSRDSKANYGYTF. The CDR3 DNA is TGTGCCAGCAGCCGGGACTCCAAGGCCAACTATGGCTACACCTTC.

CDR3 DNA sequence: TGTGCCAGCAGCTTAGATTTGAGGGTTAGGGCGAGGGCTGGGGCCAACGTCCTGACTTTC. This translates into CASSLDLRVRARAGANVLTF. This chain connects TRBV11-2 to TRBJ2-6; TRBD2 might be the D (5 bases). The CDR3 is 20 amino acids. Germline V gene lookup returns CDR1 SGHAT and CDR2 FQNNGV. The ends were cut back, 0 bases at V and 2 bases at J, with 20 bases in the middle.

The rearrangement links TRBV19 to TRBJ2-4; no reliable D call. The germline V and J ends were trimmed by 6 bases and 0 bases, with 15 bases remaining between them. This CDR3 contains 16 residues. Germline V gives CDR1 LNHDA, CDR2 SQIVND (reference sequence). The CDR3 spells CASSSWAVVAKNIQYF. In nucleotides, the CDR3 is TGTGCCAGTAGCTCCTGGGCGGTGGTAGCCAAAAACATTCAGTACTTC.

The rearrangement links TRBV2 to TRBJ2-3; D not resolved. This CDR3 comprises 13 residues. The V and J ends lost 8 bases and 2 bases respectively, with 11 bases between them. CDR1 and CDR2 (germline): SNHLY, FYNNEI. CDR3 amino acids: CASVRRTTDTQYF. The CDR3 region has the DNA TGTGCCAGCGTTAGGCGGACCACAGATACGCAGTATTTT.

The gene calls are TRBV7-2 and TRBJ2-1, with a tentative D call TRBD1 (6 bases). Germline V gene data show CDR1 as SGHTA and CDR2 as FQGNSA. The CDR3 runs to 18 residues. Trimming shortened V by 2 bases and J by 0 bases, and 17 bases separated the two germline ends. The DNA for the CDR3 is TGTGCCAGCAGCTTATCGAACTCAGGGGCCGCCTCCTACAATGAGCAGTTCTTC. Amino acids: CASSLSNSGAASYNEQFF.

This clone was seen once. V usage is TRBV11-2 and J usage is TRBJ2-7; 8 bases match TRBD1. Germline trimming cut 1 base from V and 3 bases from J; bases unmatched to any gene: 2. The CDR3 runs to 14 residues. Germline-derived CDR1 and CDR2 are SGHAT and FQNNGV. CDR3 protein: CASSLVTGGYEQYF. As DNA, the CDR3 is TGTGCCAGCAGCTTAGTCACAGGGGGCTACGAGCAGTACTTC.

The V and J genes are TRBV19 and TRBJ2-1; no reliable D call. Germline CDR1 reads LNHDA; CDR2 reads SQIVND (reference sequence). The V end lost 0 bases, the J end lost 9 bases, and 18 bases lay between the germline ends. This CDR3 spans 16 amino acids. The CDR3 spells CASSIDLPGRWREQFF. CDR3 DNA: TGTGCCAGTAGTATAGATCTCCCAGGTCGCTGGCGTGAGCAGTTCTTC.

The chain has TRBV28 and TRBJ1-2, with TRBD1 identical over 8 bases. CDR3 length: 15 residues. J was trimmed by 8 bases and V by 5 bases; bases with no gene match: 13. Germline-derived CDR1 and CDR2 are MDHEN and SYDVKM. Written as DNA, the CDR3 is TGTGCCAGCAGTCTTATTCGACAGGGGCTAGGCGGCTACACCTTC. Encoded protein: CASSLIRQGLGGYTF.

The chain carries TRBV28 and TRBJ2-3, with unresolved D. Germline CDR1 MDHEN, CDR2 SYDVKM. The germline V and J ends were trimmed by 2 bases and 4 bases, with 10 bases remaining between them. CDR3 size: 14 residues. In DNA form, the CDR3 reads TGTGCCAGCAGTTTAATACCAACCGCAGATACGCAGTATTTT. This encodes CASSLIPTADTQYF.

The chain employs TRBV7-8 and TRBJ2-4; 11 positions agree with TRBD1. Germline V gene lookup returns CDR1 SGHVS and CDR2 FQNEAQ. This CDR3 has 17 amino acids. After removal of 2 bases from V and 2 bases from J, the junction contained 5 bases not matched to a gene. This CDR3 is CASSLSGQGVTKNIQYF. The CDR3 DNA reads as TGTGCCAGCAGCTTATCGGGACAGGGGGTAACCAAAAACATTCAGTACTTC.

The chain couples TRBV7-2 to TRBJ1-1, with TRBD1 matching 7 bases. CDR1 is SGHTA and CDR2 is FQGNSA in the germline V gene. V trimming: 1 base; J trimming: 1 base; junction bases outside the gene matches: 6. The CDR3 extends over 16 amino acids. CDR3: CASSLEQGTKNTEAFF. The CDR3 DNA reads TGTGCCAGCAGCTTAGAACAGGGGACGAAGAACACTGAAGCTTTCTTT.

V usage is TRBV6-1 and J usage is TRBJ1-2, with D perhaps TRBD1 (5 bases). Germline V CDR1 and CDR2: MNHNS, SASEGT. With 3 bases removed from V and 4 bases from J, the gap between germline ends came to 9 bases. The CDR3 extends over 13 amino acids. Written as DNA, the CDR3 is TGTGCCAGCAGTGAGGATCAGGGCTATGGCTACACCTTC. It specifies CASSEDQGYGYTF.

The chain combines TRBV29-1 with TRBJ2-7; 11 bases are a match to TRBD2. The CDR3 has 13 residues. Germline V gene lookup returns CDR1 SQVTM and CDR2 ANQGSEA. V was pared by 7 bases and J by 3 bases, with 5 bases of the junction left unmatched. CDR3 protein: CSGRTSGSYEQYF. CDR3 sequence (DNA): TGCAGCGGACGAACTAGCGGGAGCTACGAGCAGTACTTC.

This sequence joins TRBV5-4 and TRBJ2-2, with 10 bases fitting TRBD1. Germline loops: CDR1 SGHNT, CDR2 YYREEE (reference sequence). The V gene end was trimmed by 4 bases and the J gene end by 6 bases; junction bases not matched to a gene: 6. The CDR3 has 15 amino acids. The CDR3: CASSADRGRPGELFF. As DNA, the CDR3 is TGTGCCAGCAGCGCCGACAGGGGGCGCCCCGGGGAGCTGTTTTTT.

The chain couples TRBV10-3 to TRBJ1-4; 8 positions match TRBD1. V lost 2 bases, J lost 3 bases, and 8 bases stayed unmatched. This CDR3 spans 17 amino acids. Germline V gene sequence: CDR1 ENHRY, CDR2 SYGVKD. The CDR3 DNA reads TGTGCCATCAGTGAGGGTGGACAGGGCATAGCTAATGAAAAACTGTTTTTT. Protein product: CAISEGGQGIANEKLFF.

The genes are TRBV19 and TRBJ2-1; 9 nucleotides match TRBD2. CDR3 size: 16 residues. Germline-derived CDR1 and CDR2 are LNHDA and SQIVND (reference sequence). With 3 bases clipped from V and 7 bases from J, the junction kept 10 bases outside the gene matches. The CDR3 is CASSIPPAGGGNEQFF. The CDR3 DNA reads as TGTGCCAGTAGTATCCCCCCCGCGGGAGGGGGTAATGAGCAGTTCTTC.

The chain links TRBV9 to TRBJ2-1; TRBD2 aligns across 8 bases. The trim removed 0 bases at V and 10 bases at J, leaving 6 bases unmatched. The CDR3 contains 14 residues. Germline V gene sequence: CDR1 SGDLS, CDR2 YYNGEE. CDR3 in DNA: TGTGCCAGCAGCGTAGCTTGGCTAGCGGGCGAGCAGTTCTTC. Amino acid sequence: CASSVAWLAGEQFF.

The chain combines TRBV28 with TRBJ2-5; TRBD2 agrees at 8 bases. Per germline, CDR1 MDHEN and CDR2 SYDVKM. The V and J ends lost 3 bases and 4 bases, in that order; junction bases with no gene match: 7. This CDR3 spans 15 amino acids. CDR3 DNA: TGTGCCAGCAGTTTTACCGGGGGGGGGCGAGAGACCCAGTACTTC. This codes for CASSFTGGGRETQYF.

This chain uses TRBV11-2 with TRBJ2-6, with D hard to call. Trimming took 1 base from V and 0 from J, leaving 7 bases between them. The CDR3 contains 16 residues. Per the germline V gene, CDR1 is SGHAT and CDR2 is FQNNGV. The CDR3 region has the DNA TGTGCCAGCAGCTTAGTCTTTGACTCTGGGGCCAACGTCCTGACTTTC. It specifies CASSLVFDSGANVLTF.

The chain is built from TRBV20-1 and TRBJ2-7, with 8 bases matching TRBD1. Germline V gives CDR1 DFQATT, CDR2 SNEGSKA (reference sequence). With V trimmed by 6 bases and J by 7 bases, 5 bases remained unmatched. The CDR3 extends over 11 amino acids. As DNA, the CDR3 is TGCAGTGCCGGACAGGGACGGGAGCAGTACTTC. Its protein product is CSAGQGREQYF.

V gene TRBV5-1 combines with J gene TRBJ1-3, with 9 bases identical to TRBD1. CDR3 length equals 14 residues. Germline assignment: CDR1 SGHRS and CDR2 YFSETQ. V was clipped by 4 bases and J by 5 bases; unmatched bases: 4. CDR3: CASSTGQGRNTIYF. The CDR3 nucleotides read TGCGCCAGCAGCACGGGACAGGGTAGAAACACCATATATTTT.

This clone has only one observation. The rearrangement uses TRBV6-6 and TRBJ1-1; D might be TRBD1 (6 bases). CDR1 is MNHNY, CDR2 SVGAGI, per germline (reference sequence). The germline V and J ends were trimmed by 2 bases and 6 bases, with 16 bases remaining between them. The CDR3 is made up of 15 amino acids. CDR3: CASSYGGGGASEAFF. The DNA for the CDR3 is TGTGCCAGCAGTTACGGGGGCGGAGGGGCTTCTGAAGCTTTCTTT.

The rearrangement uses TRBV11-3 and TRBJ2-5, with D possibly being TRBD2 (5 bases). V lost 1 base, J lost 11 bases, and 14 bases lay in between. Germline CDR1 SGHNT, CDR2 YENEEA. The CDR3 covers 13 residues. Here the CDR3 DNA reads TGTGCCAGCAGCTTAGGGACCGTGGGAGAGCAGTACTTC. Its translation: CASSLGTVGEQYF.

The chain uses TRBV10-3 and TRBJ1-6; perhaps TRBD1 as D (5 bases). CDR3 size: 14 residues. V lost 4 bases to trimming and J lost 5 bases, with 9 bases between them. Germline V gives CDR1 ENHRY, CDR2 SYGVKD. CDR3 in DNA: TGTGCCATCAGTGGTGGCAGGGATAATTCACCCCTCCACTTT. Amino acid sequence: CAISGGRDNSPLHF.

The chain employs TRBV7-3 and TRBJ2-3; D unclear. The germline V gene encodes CDR1 SGHTA and CDR2 FQGTGA. There are 13 residues in the CDR3. The ends were cut back, 5 bases at V and 5 bases at J, with 11 bases in the middle. CDR3 loop: CASSPIPGDTQYF. The CDR3 DNA is TGTGCCAGCAGCCCCATCCCGGGAGATACGCAGTATTTT.

J is TRBJ2-1 and V is TRBV10-3; perhaps TRBD1 as D (5 bases). Trimming pared 6 bases from V and 5 bases from J, leaving 5 bases between. The CDR3 is 11 residues long. Per the germline V gene, CDR1 is ENHRY and CDR2 is SYGVKD. The CDR3 loop is CAIRQDNEQFF. The CDR3 DNA reads TGTGCCATCAGACAGGACAATGAGCAGTTCTTC.